This T cell receptor (beta chain) derives from a study of T cells after yellow fever vaccination. A single record per CDR3 protein comes from TCRdb applying MiXCR to the 5' RACE reads. The repertoire holds some 350,000 distinct CDR3 sequences, with about 4% as singletons. The study, taken as a whole, reports: Contaminating bulk clonotypes could be abundant in FACS-sorted repertoires.

Details on this clonotype: The antigen remains undetermined.

This receptor was taken from a man between 18 and 29 years old who received the YFV17D yellow fever vaccine. Here the sequenced sample was PBMCs, taken 5 days after the yellow fever booster vaccination.

In nucleotides, the CDR3 is TGTGCCAGCAGCTATTGGGGTTCCAGCAATCAGCCCCAGCATTTT. It codes for CASSYWGSSNQPQHF. V gene TRBV5-6 combines with J gene TRBJ1-5; unclear D gene. V was trimmed by 3 bases and J by 1 base, leaving 11 bases between them. This CDR3 has 15 amino acids. The germline gives CDR1 SGHDT, CDR2 YYEEEE.